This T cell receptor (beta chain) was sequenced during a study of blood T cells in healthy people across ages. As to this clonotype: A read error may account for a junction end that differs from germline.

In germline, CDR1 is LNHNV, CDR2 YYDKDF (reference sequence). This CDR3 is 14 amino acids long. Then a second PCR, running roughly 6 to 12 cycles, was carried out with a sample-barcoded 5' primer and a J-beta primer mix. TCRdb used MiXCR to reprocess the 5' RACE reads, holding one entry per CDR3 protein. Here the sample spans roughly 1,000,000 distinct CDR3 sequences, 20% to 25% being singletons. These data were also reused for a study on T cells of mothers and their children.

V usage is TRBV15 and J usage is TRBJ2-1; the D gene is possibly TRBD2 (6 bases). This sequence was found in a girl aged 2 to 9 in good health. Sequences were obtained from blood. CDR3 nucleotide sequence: TGTGCCACTAGCAGAGGTGTTAGGAGGGATGAGCAGTTCTTC. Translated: CATSRGVRRDEQFF.